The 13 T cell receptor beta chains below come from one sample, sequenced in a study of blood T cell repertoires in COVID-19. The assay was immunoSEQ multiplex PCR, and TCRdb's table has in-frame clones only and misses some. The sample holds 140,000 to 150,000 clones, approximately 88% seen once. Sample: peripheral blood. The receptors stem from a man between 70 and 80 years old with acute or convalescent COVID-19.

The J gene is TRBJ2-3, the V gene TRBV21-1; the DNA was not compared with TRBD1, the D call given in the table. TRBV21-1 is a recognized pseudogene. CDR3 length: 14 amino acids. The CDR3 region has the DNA TGTGCCAGCGTCTCCAGGGGGCGGCGGGATACGCAGTATTTT. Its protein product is CASVSRGRRDTQYF.

The CDR3 loop is CASSGLAVNTGELFF. Written as DNA, the CDR3 is TGTGCCAGTAGCGGACTAGCGGTGAACACCGGGGAGCTGTTTTTT. The gene calls are TRBV19 and TRBJ2-2, with 10 bases fitting TRBD2. Trimming cost V 6 bases and J 1 base; bases outside gene matches: 2. Germline lookup yields CDR1 LNHDA and CDR2 SQIVND (reference sequence). This CDR3 has 15 amino acids.

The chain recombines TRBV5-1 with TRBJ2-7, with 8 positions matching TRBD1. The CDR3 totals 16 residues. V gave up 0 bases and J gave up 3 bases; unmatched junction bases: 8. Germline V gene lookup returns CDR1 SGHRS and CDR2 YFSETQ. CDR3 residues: CASSLATGQVNYEQYF. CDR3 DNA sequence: TGCGCCAGCAGCTTGGCCACGGGACAGGTAAACTACGAGCAGTACTTC.

The CDR3 reads CASSLWGANTGELFF. Written as DNA, the CDR3 is TGTGCCAGCAGCCTATGGGGGGCGAACACCGGGGAGCTGTTTTTT. The chain is built from TRBV27 and TRBJ2-2; possible D gene TRBD2, 6 bases. The CDR3 consists of 15 residues. Germline CDR1 and CDR2: MNHEY and SMNVEV (reference sequence). V was trimmed by 6 bases and J by 0 bases, leaving 11 bases between them.

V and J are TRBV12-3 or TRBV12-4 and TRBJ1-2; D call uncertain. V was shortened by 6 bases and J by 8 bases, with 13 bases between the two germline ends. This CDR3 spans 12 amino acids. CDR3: CASRSTVPGYTF. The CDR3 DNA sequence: TGTGCCAGCAGGTCTACAGTTCCCGGCTACACCTTC.

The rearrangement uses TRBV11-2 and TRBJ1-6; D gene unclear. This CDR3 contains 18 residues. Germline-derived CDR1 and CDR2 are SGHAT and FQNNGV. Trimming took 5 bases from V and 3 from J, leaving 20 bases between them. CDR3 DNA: TGTGCCAGCAGCCTACGGGGAGAAGACTCCGACTATAATTCACCCCTCCACTTT. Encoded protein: CASSLRGEDSDYNSPLHF.

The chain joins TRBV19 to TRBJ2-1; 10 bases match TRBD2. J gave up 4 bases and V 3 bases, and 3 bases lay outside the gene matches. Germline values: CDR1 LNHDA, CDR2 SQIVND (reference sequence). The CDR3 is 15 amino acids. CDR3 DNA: TGTGCCAGTAGTATCGGGACTAGCGATTACAATGAGCAGTTCTTC. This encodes CASSIGTSDYNEQFF.

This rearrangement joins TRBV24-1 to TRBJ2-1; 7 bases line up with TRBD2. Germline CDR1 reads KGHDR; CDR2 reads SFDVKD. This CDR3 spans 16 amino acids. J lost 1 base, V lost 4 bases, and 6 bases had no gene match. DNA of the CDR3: TGTGCCACCAGTGACAAATGGGGGGGTTCCTACAATGAGCAGTTCTTC. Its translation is CATSDKWGGSYNEQFF.

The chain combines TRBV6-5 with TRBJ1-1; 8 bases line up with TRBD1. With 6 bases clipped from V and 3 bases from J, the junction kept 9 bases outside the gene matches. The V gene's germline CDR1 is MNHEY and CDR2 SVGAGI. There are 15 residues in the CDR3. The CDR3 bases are TGTGCCAGCAGATTCCCGGACAGGGTGGACACTGAAGCTTTCTTT. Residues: CASRFPDRVDTEAFF.

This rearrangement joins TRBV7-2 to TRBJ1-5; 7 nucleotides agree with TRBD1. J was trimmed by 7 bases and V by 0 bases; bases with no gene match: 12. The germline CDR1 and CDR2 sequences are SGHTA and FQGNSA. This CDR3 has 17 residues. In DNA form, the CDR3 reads TGTGCCAGCAGCTTAGCCCCGACAGGGATGGGATCACAGCCCCAGCATTTT. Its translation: CASSLAPTGMGSQPQHF.

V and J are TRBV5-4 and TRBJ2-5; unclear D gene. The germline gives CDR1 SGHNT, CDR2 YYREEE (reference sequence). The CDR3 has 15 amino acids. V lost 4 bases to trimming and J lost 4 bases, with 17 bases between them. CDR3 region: CASSPRVADGETQYF. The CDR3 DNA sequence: TGTGCCAGCAGCCCGCGCGTGGCGGATGGAGAGACCCAGTACTTC.

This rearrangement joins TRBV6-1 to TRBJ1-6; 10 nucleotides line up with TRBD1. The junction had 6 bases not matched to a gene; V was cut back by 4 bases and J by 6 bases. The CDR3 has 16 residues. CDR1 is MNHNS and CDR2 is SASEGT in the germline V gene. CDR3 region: CASSVTGGAGNSPLHF. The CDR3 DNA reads TGTGCCAGCAGTGTGACAGGGGGCGCTGGTAATTCACCCCTCCACTTT.

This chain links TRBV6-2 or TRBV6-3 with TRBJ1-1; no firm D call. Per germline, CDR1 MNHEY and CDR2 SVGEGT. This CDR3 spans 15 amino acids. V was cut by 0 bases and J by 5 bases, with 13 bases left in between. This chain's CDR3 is CASSYSEARGTEAFF. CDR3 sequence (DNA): TGTGCCAGCAGTTACTCCGAGGCCCGAGGGACTGAAGCTTTCTTT.